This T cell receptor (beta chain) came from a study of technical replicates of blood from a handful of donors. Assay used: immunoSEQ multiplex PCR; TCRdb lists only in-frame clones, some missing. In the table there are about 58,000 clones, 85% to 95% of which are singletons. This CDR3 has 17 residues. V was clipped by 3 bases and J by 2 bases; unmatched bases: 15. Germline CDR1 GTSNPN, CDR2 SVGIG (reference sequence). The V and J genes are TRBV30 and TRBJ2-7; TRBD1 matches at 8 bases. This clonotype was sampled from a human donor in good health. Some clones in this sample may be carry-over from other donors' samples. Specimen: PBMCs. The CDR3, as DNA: TGTGCCTGGAGCGCTCCTCGGATCGACAGGGGTGCCTACGAGCAGTACTTC. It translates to CAWSAPRIDRGAYEQYF.